Listed below are T cell receptor beta chains from one sample, sequenced in a study of T cell changes during pregnancy in multiple sclerosis. TCRdb's copy holds only in-frame clones and misses some; the assay was immunoSEQ multiplex PCR. Of about 61,000 clones detected, 88% appear once; the ten largest clones hold approximately 1.7%. The specimen was peripheral blood, collected in the first trimester of pregnancy. The receptors shown here come from a female donor with multiple sclerosis, enrolled in a pregnancy study. CDR3s include the opening cysteine and the closing phenylalanine or tryptophan. D genes are given only for firm matches. Clone size, where shown, is once, few, many, or a class for clones that have expanded.

size | D | J | V | DNA | CDR3
. | . | TRBJ2-7 | TRBV4-3 | TGCGCCAGCAGCCAAGAGGAGGGGGCCGGCTCCTACGAGCAGTACTTC | CASSQEEGAGSYEQYF
. | TRBD2 | TRBJ2-2 | TRBV5-4 | TGTGCCAGCAGCTTCACTAGCGGGAGGGCCACCGGGGAGCTGTTTTTT | CASSFTSGRATGELFF
once | TRBD2 | TRBJ2-5 | TRBV11-2 | TGTGCCAGCAGCCTGGGACTAGCGGGAGAAGAGACCCAGTACTTC | CASSLGLAGEETQYF
medium-sized | TRBD2 | TRBJ2-2 | TRBV6-4 | TGTGCCAGCAAACTAGCGGGAGACACCGGGGAGCTGTTTTTT | CASKLAGDTGELFF
. | TRBD2 | TRBJ2-7 | TRBV5-1 | TGCGCCAGCAGCTTGCGACTAGCGGGGACCTACGAGCAGTACTTC | CASSLRLAGTYEQYF
once | TRBD2 | TRBJ2-4 | TRBV6-1 | TGTGCCAGCAGTGCGCGGGAGAAAAACATTCAGTACTTC | CASSAREKNIQYF
. | . | TRBJ2-3 | TRBV5-1 | TGCGCCAGCAGCGGGACTCTTTCCACAGATACGCAGTATTTT | CASSGTLSTDTQYF
. | TRBD2 | TRBJ2-1 | TRBV5-1 | TGCGCCAGCAGCTCGGGACTAGCGGGACTCAAGGAGAATGAGCAGTTCTTC | CASSSGLAGLKENEQFF
once | . | TRBJ2-7 | TRBV27 | TGTGCCAGCGGCCGTGGGGGAGGATACGAGCAGTACTTC | CASGRGGGYEQYF
. | . | TRBJ2-1 | TRBV5-1 | TGCGCCAGCAGCTGGACGGACAGCTCCTACAATGAGCAGTTCTTC | CASSWTDSSYNEQFF
. | . | TRBJ1-4 | TRBV28 | TGTGCCAGCAGGATACAGGGTAAACTGTTTTTT | CASRIQGKLFF
. | TRBD1 | TRBJ2-1 | TRBV4-3 | TGCGCCAGCAGACGACAGGGGGCAATGAAAAATGAGCAGTTCTTC | CASRRQGAMKNEQFF
. | . | TRBJ1-1 | TRBV9 | TGTGCCAGCAGCGTAGGCTCGGTCCCCCAGCGCACTGAAGCTTTCTTT | CASSVGSVPQRTEAFF
many | . | TRBJ2-7 | TRBV6-1 | TGTGCCAGCAGTGAAGCGGTCACTTACGAGCAGTACTTC | CASSEAVTYEQYF
. | TRBD1 | TRBJ1-2 | TRBV28 | TGTGCCAGCAGTTTACTGGCAGGGGGTGGCTACACCTTC | CASSLLAGGGYTF
. | TRBD1 | TRBJ2-3 | TRBV12-5 | TGTGCTAGTGGTTTAGGGACAGGGTCTAATACGCAGTATTTT | CASGLGTGSNTQYF
. | TRBD2 | TRBJ2-7 | TRBV4-1 | TGCGCCAGCAGCCAACGACTAGCGGGAGGGTCCTACGAGCAGTACTTC | CASSQRLAGGSYEQYF
. | TRBD2 | TRBJ2-3 | TRBV4-1 | TGCGCCAGCAGCCAAGATTTGAGACTAGCGGGGGCCCCGGGCACAGATACGCAGTATTTT | CASSQDLRLAGAPGTDTQYF
. | . | TRBJ1-4 | TRBV5-6 | TGTGCCAGCAGCTTGCGAGGGGAGGGGGATGAAAAACTGTTTTTT | CASSLRGEGDEKLFF
. | . | TRBJ2-2 | TRBV9 | TGTGCCAGCAGTGGCGGGACTCCCCTCGGGGAGCTGTTTTTT | CASSGGTPLGELFF
. | TRBD2 | TRBJ2-1 | TRBV6-1 | TGTGCCAGCAGTGAACTAGCGGGAGGGCTCGCGGGCAATGAGCAGTTCTTC | CASSELAGGLAGNEQFF
. | . | TRBJ2-1 | TRBV5-1 | TGCGCCAGCAGCTTGGTACAGGGAAATGAGCAGTTCTTC | CASSLVQGNEQFF
once | TRBD1 | TRBJ1-2 | TRBV30 | TGTGCCTTCGACAGGGGGTATAACTATGGCTACACCTTC | CAFDRGYNYGYTF
. | TRBD1 | TRBJ1-2 | TRBV30 | TGTGCCTGGGCAGGGGGTGGCTATGGCTACACCTTC | CAWAGGGYGYTF
. | . | TRBJ1-1 | TRBV18 | TGTGCCAGCTCACCAGACACGGTCACTGAAGCTTTCTTT | CASSPDTVTEAFF
. | . | TRBJ1-5 | TRBV28 | TGTGCCAGCAGTTTGGTCAGGGGCAATCAGCCCCAGCATTTT | CASSLVRGNQPQHF
once | TRBD1 | TRBJ2-5 | TRBV6-6 | TGTGCCAGCAGTTATGGGACAGCGAGGGGAGAGACCCAGTACTTC | CASSYGTARGETQYF
. | . | TRBJ2-7 | TRBV4-1 | TGCGCCAGCAGCCAACGGGTCTCCTACGAGCAGTACTTC | CASSQRVSYEQYF
. | . | TRBJ1-4 | TRBV6-1 | TGTGCCAGCAGTGAGGGGACAAAGGCTGCAACTAATGAAAAACTGTTTTTT | CASSEGTKAATNEKLFF
. | TRBD1 | TRBJ2-7 | TRBV11-2 | TGTGCCAGCACCCCATCGGACAGGTCAGGGTACGAGCAGTACTTC | CASTPSDRSGYEQYF
. | . | TRBJ2-7 | TRBV4-1 | TGCGCCAGCAGCCAAACGGGGGACGTGCAGTACTTC | CASSQTGDVQYF
. | . | TRBJ1-1 | TRBV14 | TGTGCCAGCAGCAAAACAGGGGAAGCTTTCTTT | CASSKTGEAFF
. | TRBD2 | TRBJ2-7 | TRBV5-4 | TGTGCCAGCAGCTGGGGGGGCTACGAGCAGTACTTC | CASSWGGYEQYF
. | . | TRBJ2-5 | TRBV11-2 | TGTGCCAGCAGCTTAGGGGTTCGGGTGCGCGAAGAGACCCAGTACTTC | CASSLGVRVREETQYF
. | . | TRBJ2-5 | TRBV5-4 | TGTGCCAGCAGCTCCTACAGGGATCAAGAGACCCAGTACTTC | CASSSYRDQETQYF
. | . | TRBJ2-1 | TRBV7-9 | TGTGCCAGCAGCCTTGATGCTATTGGACAGGAGCAGTTCTTC | CASSLDAIGQEQFF
. | . | TRBJ1-2 | TRBV11-2 | TGTGCCAGCAGCCAAGTCAGGGCCGGGGGCTACACCTTC | CASSQVRAGGYTF
. | . | TRBJ1-4 | TRBV4-1 | TGCGCCAGCAGCTTTGGACAGCCACTTAATGAAAAACTGTTTTTT | CASSFGQPLNEKLFF
few | . | TRBJ2-5 | TRBV6-5 | TGTGCCAGCAGTCCGCGACAGGTACGACAAGAGACCCAGTACTTC | CASSPRQVRQETQYF
. | . | TRBJ2-7 | TRBV30 | TGTGCCTGGAGTCTTAAACCGGGACTCAAACCCCCCTACGAGCAGTACTTC | CAWSLKPGLKPPYEQYF
. | TRBD1 | TRBJ2-7 | TRBV2 | TGTGCCAGCAGTGAAGCTGGGGGACAGGGGATCTACGAGCAGTACTTC | CASSEAGGQGIYEQYF
once | TRBD2 | TRBJ2-3 | TRBV4-3 | TGCGCCAGCAGCCATGGGACTAGCGGGAGCGATACGCAGTATTTT | CASSHGTSGSDTQYF
. | . | TRBJ2-5 | TRBV30 | TGTGCCTGGAGTGTAATACAAGAGACCCAGTACTTC | CAWSVIQETQYF
. | . | TRBJ2-1 | TRBV5-1 | TGCGCCAGCAGCCCCCCAGGGAATGAGCAGTTCTTC | CASSPPGNEQFF
. | TRBD2 | TRBJ2-3 | TRBV5-1 | TGCGCCAGCAGCAATCGGGAGGGGAGAACAGATACGCAGTATTTT | CASSNREGRTDTQYF
. | TRBD1 | TRBJ2-7 | TRBV7-9 | TGTGCCAGCAGCATTGGGACAGCCCCCGAGCAGTACTTC | CASSIGTAPEQYF
. | TRBD2 | TRBJ2-7 | TRBV4-2 | TGTGCCAGCAGCCAAGGACTAGCCAATTCCTACGAGCAGTACTTC | CASSQGLANSYEQYF
. | . | TRBJ1-3 | TRBV2 | TGTGCCAGCAGTGTAGCCACTAGCGGCGGCTCTGGAAACACCATATATTTT | CASSVATSGGSGNTIYF
. | . | TRBJ2-7 | TRBV27 | TGTGCCAGCCCTATCATAGCCTACGAGCAGTACTTC | CASPIIAYEQYF
. | TRBD2 | TRBJ2-1 | TRBV6-1 | TGTGCCAGCAGTGAACCTGGACTAGCGGGAGGACATGAGCAGTTCTTC | CASSEPGLAGGHEQFF